These 27 T cell receptor beta chains were sequenced from one sample in a study of cytomegalovirus exposure and HLA in healthy donors. Sequencing was performed with immunoSEQ multiplex PCR; in TCRdb, only in-frame clones are kept and a portion is missing. The sample shows around 400,000 clones, just over 85% of them seen only once. Source material: PBMCs. The receptors were gathered from a woman aged 18-29 years in good health and CMV-seronegative.

The rearrangement uses TRBV5-4 and TRBJ2-2; 8 nucleotides agree with TRBD2. Losses at the gene ends were 7 bases for V and 6 bases for J; bases not matched to a gene: 11. From germline, CDR1 is SGHNT and CDR2 YYREEE (reference sequence). The CDR3 covers 15 residues. CDR3 sequence (DNA): TGTGCCAGCTCCACGGAGCGGGGGTTACCCGGGGAGCTGTTTTTT. This gives the protein CASSTERGLPGELFF.

The genes are TRBV28 and TRBJ1-2; D gene ambiguous. The V gene lost 1 base and the J gene lost 7 bases, with 19 bases spanning the gap. The germline gives CDR1 MDHEN, CDR2 SYDVKM. The CDR3 is made up of 16 amino acids. This CDR3 reads CASSLSSGPSHLGYTF. The CDR3 coding sequence is TGTGCCAGCAGTTTATCATCAGGCCCATCGCATCTTGGCTACACCTTC.

This clone has just one count. The chain uses TRBV6-5 and TRBJ2-4; D may be TRBD2 (7 bases). CDR1 is MNHEY, CDR2 SVGAGI, per germline. V was shortened by 5 bases and J by 3 bases, with 14 bases between the two germline ends. This CDR3 spans 15 amino acids. CDR3: CASSHGGRGKNIQYF. For the CDR3, the DNA is TGTGCCAGCAGTCACGGGGGGCGAGGCAAAAACATTCAGTACTTC.

This clone has only one observation. The rearrangement links TRBV28 to TRBJ2-1; perhaps TRBD2 as D (6 bases). Trimming removed 3 bases from V and 4 bases from J, with 13 bases in between. The length of the CDR3 is 15 residues. Per the germline V gene, CDR1 is MDHEN and CDR2 is SYDVKM. The CDR3 DNA reads as TGTGCCAGCAGTTTCAAGGCGGGAATTTACAATGAGCAGTTCTTC. Protein product: CASSFKAGIYNEQFF. Full variable domain (rest looked up from reference TRBV28 and TRBJ2-1): DVKVTQSSRYLVKRTGEKVFLECVQDMDHENMFWYRQDPGLGLRLIYFSYDVKMKEKGDIPEGYSVSREKKERFSLILESASTNQTSMYLCASSFKAGIYNEQFFGPGTRLTVL.

The chain employs TRBV27 and TRBJ2-7; 10 nucleotides match TRBD1. V dropped 5 bases and J dropped 5; count of bases not matched to a gene: 9. The CDR3 is made up of 15 amino acids. Germline V CDR1 and CDR2: MNHEY, SMNVEV (reference sequence). CDR3 coding DNA: TGTGCCAGCAGTGACTCCGGGACAGGGGTCCACGAGCAGTACTTC. Translated, it gives CASSDSGTGVHEQYF.

The chain uses TRBV28 and TRBJ2-1; D is unresolved. V shed 7 bases and J shed 6 bases, with 10 bases lying between them. Germline CDR1 is MDHEN and CDR2 is SYDVKM. This CDR3 is built from 12 residues. CDR3 coding DNA: TGTGCCAGCACTCTATCGGGCAATGAGCAGTTCTTC. As protein: CASTLSGNEQFF.

The gene calls are TRBV14 and TRBJ1-6; D remains unclear. Looked up from germline, CDR1 is SGHDN and CDR2 is FVKESK. Trimming took off 4 bases at V and 6 bases at J, with 22 bases between the two ends. The CDR3 totals 18 residues. This CDR3 reads CASSPQFGTGIFNSPLHF. The CDR3 DNA sequence: TGTGCCAGCAGCCCTCAATTCGGCACCGGGATTTTTAATTCACCCCTCCACTTT.

In this sample, this clone turned up once. The V and J genes are TRBV27 and TRBJ2-3; no firm D call. The CDR3 contains 15 residues. The V end was cut by 3 bases, the J end by 6 bases, with 16 bases between. CDR1 MNHEY and CDR2 SMNVEV come from the germline V gene (reference sequence). This CDR3 is CASSFLRLPGDTQYF. CDR3 nucleotide sequence: TGTGCCAGCAGTTTCCTGCGGCTCCCTGGGGATACGCAGTATTTT.

The V and J genes are TRBV27 and TRBJ1-6, with D maybe TRBD1 (5 bases). CDR3 length: 13 residues. Germline V gene sequence: CDR1 MNHEY, CDR2 SMNVEV (reference sequence). V was pared by 7 bases and J by 10 bases, with 14 bases between. The CDR3 spells CASKNPGNSPLHF. The CDR3 nucleotides read TGTGCCAGCAAAAACCCAGGGAACTCACCCCTCCACTTT.

The V call is TRBV19, the J call TRBJ2-7; TRBD2 matches 7 bases. The CDR3 extends over 14 amino acids. The trim removed 8 bases at V and 2 bases at J, leaving 9 bases unmatched. Germline CDR1 LNHDA, CDR2 SQIVND (reference sequence). The CDR3 reads CASGEGQVPYEQYF. The CDR3 coding sequence is TGTGCCAGTGGGGAGGGCCAGGTCCCCTACGAGCAGTACTTC.

The V gene is TRBV6-1, the J gene TRBJ2-7; 10 bases are a match to TRBD1. The J segment lost 5 bases and the V segment lost 6 bases, leaving 7 bases of the junction unmatched. From germline, CDR1 is MNHNS and CDR2 SASEGT. The CDR3 spans 14 residues. The CDR3 DNA reads as TGTGCCAGCAGCTGGGACAGGGGCCCCAACGAGCAGTACTTC. The encoded protein is CASSWDRGPNEQYF.

CDR3 residues: CASGGPGSHLNEQFF. CDR3 nucleotide sequence: TGTGCCAGCGGGGGCCCCGGGTCCCATCTCAATGAGCAGTTCTTC. V is TRBV28 and J is TRBJ2-1, with D perhaps TRBD1 (6 bases). Germline V gene sequence: CDR1 MDHEN, CDR2 SYDVKM. The CDR3 spans 15 residues. The ends were cut back, 8 bases at V and 6 bases at J, with 20 bases in the middle.

In its sample, this clone was seen a few times. This chain uses TRBV20-1 with TRBJ1-1; D gene uncertain. This CDR3 is 10 amino acids long. The V gene's germline CDR1 is DFQATT and CDR2 SNEGSKA (reference sequence). V shed 5 bases and J shed 8 bases, with 9 bases lying between them. The CDR3: CSAYYAEAFF. CDR3 sequence (DNA): TGCAGTGCTTACTATGCGGAAGCTTTCTTT.

The V call is TRBV27, the J call TRBJ2-3, with a weak D call TRBD2 (6 bases). This CDR3 is built from 16 residues. V was cut by 7 bases and J by 2 bases, with 19 bases left in between. Germline loops: CDR1 MNHEY, CDR2 SMNVEV (reference sequence). The chain's CDR3 is CASTRGGKGVTDTQYF. The CDR3 DNA is TGTGCCAGCACACGAGGCGGGAAAGGGGTCACAGATACGCAGTATTTT.

The chain is built from TRBV2 and TRBJ2-3; D is unresolved. This CDR3 comprises 13 residues. Germline CDR1 and CDR2: SNHLY and FYNNEI. Trimming removed 4 bases from V and 3 bases from J, with 8 bases in between. CDR3 sequence: CASSGYRTDTQYF. The CDR3 DNA is TGTGCCAGCAGTGGTTATCGGACAGATACGCAGTATTTT.

The chain has TRBV6-1 and TRBJ1-5, with 9 bases lining up with TRBD1. The CDR3 loop spans 15 amino acids. Germline lookup yields CDR1 MNHNS and CDR2 SASEGT. Trimming cost V 3 bases and J 6 bases; bases outside gene matches: 6. Here the CDR3 reads CASSDGTGSAQPQHF. The DNA for the CDR3 is TGTGCCAGCAGTGACGGGACAGGGAGCGCTCAGCCCCAGCATTTT.

The genes are TRBV5-1 and TRBJ1-1; TRBD1 matches at 10 bases. The CDR3 covers 15 residues. Germline values: CDR1 SGHRS, CDR2 YFSETQ. Trimming at V came to 0 bases and at J to 4 bases, leaving 3 bases not matched to a gene. CDR3 in amino acids: CASSLDRTGGTEAFF. The CDR3 nucleotides read TGCGCCAGCAGCTTGGATAGGACAGGGGGCACTGAAGCTTTCTTT. The complete variable domain, with remaining parts taken from reference TRBV5-1 and TRBJ1-1, reads KAGVTQTPRYLIKTRGQQVTLSCSPISGHRSVSWYQQTPGQGLQFLFEYFSETQRNKGNFPGRFSGRQFSNSRSEMNVSTLELGDSALYLCASSLDRTGGTEAFFGQGTRLTVV.

The chain employs TRBV5-4 and TRBJ1-2; TRBD1 is a possible D gene (6 bases). Germline V gene lookup returns CDR1 SGHNT and CDR2 YYREEE (reference sequence). The CDR3 covers 13 residues. V shed 5 bases and J shed 6 bases, with 14 bases lying between them. Here the CDR3 reads CASSKQGWDGYTF. CDR3 coding DNA: TGTGCCAGCAGTAAACAGGGTTGGGATGGCTACACCTTC.

The rearrangement links TRBV27 to TRBJ2-7, with TRBD1 matching 7 bases. Per the germline V gene, CDR1 is MNHEY and CDR2 is SMNVEV (reference sequence). This CDR3 contains 15 residues. V lost 5 bases and J lost 4; bases outside the gene matches: 11. The CDR3 here is CASSPYRGSGYEQYF. The CDR3 DNA reads TGTGCCAGCAGTCCCTACAGGGGTTCAGGGTACGAGCAGTACTTC.

The chain links TRBV11-2 to TRBJ2-7; TRBD1 might be the D (5 bases). CDR1 SGHAT and CDR2 FQNNGV come from the germline V gene. V shed 3 bases and J shed 3 bases, with 9 bases lying between them. CDR3 length: 13 amino acids. For the CDR3, the DNA is TGTGCCAGCAGCTTTCAGGACATCTACGAGCAGTACTTC. This sequence encodes CASSFQDIYEQYF. Looking up the rest from reference TRBV11-2 and TRBJ2-7 gives the full variable domain: EAGVAQSPRYKIIEKRQSVAFWCNPISGHATLYWYQQILGQGPKLLIQFQNNGVVDDSQLPKDRFSAERLKGVDSTLKIQPAKLEDSAVYLCASSFQDIYEQYFGPGTRLTVT.

V gene TRBV6-5 combines with J gene TRBJ2-7; D possibly corresponds to TRBD2 (5 bases). The CDR3 is made up of 15 amino acids. Trimming took off 0 bases at V and 3 bases at J, with 12 bases between the two ends. Germline-derived CDR1 and CDR2 are MNHEY and SVGAGI. The CDR3 DNA follows: TGTGCCAGCAGTTACTCGGGAGTCATGGGCTACGAGCAGTACTTC. Translated, it gives CASSYSGVMGYEQYF.

The gene calls are TRBV2 and TRBJ2-7, with TRBD1 as a possible D gene (5 bases). The CDR3 contains 15 residues. The V end lost 3 bases, the J end lost 7 bases, and 19 bases lay between the germline ends. The germline gives CDR1 SNHLY, CDR2 FYNNEI. CDR3 residues: CASSEGAGRVWEQYF. The CDR3 nucleotides are TGTGCCAGCAGTGAGGGTGCTGGCAGGGTATGGGAGCAGTACTTC.

The rearrangement joins TRBV28 to TRBJ1-1; tentative D call: TRBD1 (6 bases). This CDR3 contains 15 residues. V was cut by 5 bases and J by 0 bases, with 13 bases left in between. Per the germline V gene, CDR1 is MDHEN and CDR2 is SYDVKM. The CDR3 sequence is CASSPQGILNTEAFF. The CDR3 nucleotides read TGTGCCAGCAGTCCACAGGGAATCTTGAACACTGAAGCTTTCTTT. The full variable domain, in which reference TRBV28 and TRBJ1-1 provide the parts outside the CDR3, is DVKVTQSSRYLVKRTGEKVFLECVQDMDHENMFWYRQDPGLGLRLIYFSYDVKMKEKGDIPEGYSVSREKKERFSLILESASTNQTSMYLCASSPQGILNTEAFFGQGTRLTVV.

This chain joins TRBV19 and TRBJ1-1; D may be TRBD1 (5 bases). The CDR3 consists of 16 residues. Germline CDR1 reads LNHDA; CDR2 reads SQIVND (reference sequence). The germline V and J ends were trimmed by 4 bases and 3 bases, with 18 bases remaining between them. CDR3 region: CASSSPPGVGDTEAFF. The CDR3 DNA follows: TGTGCCAGTAGTAGCCCGCCGGGGGTGGGGGACACTGAAGCTTTCTTT.

The V gene is TRBV6-6, the J gene TRBJ2-5; a weak D match, TRBD2 (5 bases). Per germline, CDR1 MNHNY and CDR2 SVGAGI (reference sequence). V lost 2 bases, J lost 9 bases, and 7 bases lay in between. The CDR3 has 11 residues. The chain's CDR3 is CASSYLEAQYF. The CDR3, as DNA: TGTGCCAGCAGTTACCTGGAGGCCCAGTACTTC.

The chain links TRBV5-1 to TRBJ1-1; TRBD1 matches 8 bases. Per germline, CDR1 SGHRS and CDR2 YFSETQ. V lost 5 bases and J lost 0; bases outside the gene matches: 9. This CDR3 spans 16 amino acids. The CDR3, as DNA: TGCGCCAGCAGGGAAAGGACAGGGAAGATGAACACTGAAGCTTTCTTT. Residues: CASRERTGKMNTEAFF.

This clone was seen more than once but under ten times. This chain uses TRBV27 with TRBJ2-5; maybe TRBD2 (6 bases). This CDR3 is built from 15 residues. Trimming shortened V by 5 bases and J by 5 bases, and 18 bases separated the two germline ends. Germline CDR1 and CDR2: MNHEY and SMNVEV (reference sequence). DNA for the CDR3: TGTGCCAGCAGTGGGGACTTTGGGTTTAGGGAGACCCAGTACTTC. This translates into CASSGDFGFRETQYF.